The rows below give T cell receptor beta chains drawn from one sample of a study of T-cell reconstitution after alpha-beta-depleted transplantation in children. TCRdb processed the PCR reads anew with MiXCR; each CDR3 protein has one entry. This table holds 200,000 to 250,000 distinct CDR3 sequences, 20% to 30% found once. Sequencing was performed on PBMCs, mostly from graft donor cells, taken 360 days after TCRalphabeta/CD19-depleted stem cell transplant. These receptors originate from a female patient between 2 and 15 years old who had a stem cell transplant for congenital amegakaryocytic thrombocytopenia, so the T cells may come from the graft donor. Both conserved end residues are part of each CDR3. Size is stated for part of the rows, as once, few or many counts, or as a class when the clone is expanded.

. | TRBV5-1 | CASSNRVAYEQYF
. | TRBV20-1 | CSGRTDTTNEKLFF
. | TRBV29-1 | CSVEGTSRNTDTQYF
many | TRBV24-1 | CATSDLRKNEQFF
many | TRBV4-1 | CASSQVPREKLFF
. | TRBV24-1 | CATSDPVGSSYNEQFF
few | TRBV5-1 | CASSLNKIFRGRSTDTQYF
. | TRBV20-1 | CSASNPGVRTEAFF
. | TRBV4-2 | CASSQGQEQYF
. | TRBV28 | CASSLGVLISGANVLTF
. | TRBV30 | CAWSGGGSTDTQYF
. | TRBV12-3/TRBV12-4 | CASSGGLAKNIQYF
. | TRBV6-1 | CASAGLNTGELFF
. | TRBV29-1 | CSVRLSGGHDTQYF
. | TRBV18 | CASSPSGLLSYEQYF
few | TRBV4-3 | CASSQAVWGLTEAFF
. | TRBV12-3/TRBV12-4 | CASSPGHRGNRGELFF
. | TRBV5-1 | CASSVNSNQPQHF
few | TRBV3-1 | CASSQDLGVRGRANYGYTF
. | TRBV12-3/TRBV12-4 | CASSSTGSGNTIYF
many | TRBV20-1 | CSASGSYEQYF